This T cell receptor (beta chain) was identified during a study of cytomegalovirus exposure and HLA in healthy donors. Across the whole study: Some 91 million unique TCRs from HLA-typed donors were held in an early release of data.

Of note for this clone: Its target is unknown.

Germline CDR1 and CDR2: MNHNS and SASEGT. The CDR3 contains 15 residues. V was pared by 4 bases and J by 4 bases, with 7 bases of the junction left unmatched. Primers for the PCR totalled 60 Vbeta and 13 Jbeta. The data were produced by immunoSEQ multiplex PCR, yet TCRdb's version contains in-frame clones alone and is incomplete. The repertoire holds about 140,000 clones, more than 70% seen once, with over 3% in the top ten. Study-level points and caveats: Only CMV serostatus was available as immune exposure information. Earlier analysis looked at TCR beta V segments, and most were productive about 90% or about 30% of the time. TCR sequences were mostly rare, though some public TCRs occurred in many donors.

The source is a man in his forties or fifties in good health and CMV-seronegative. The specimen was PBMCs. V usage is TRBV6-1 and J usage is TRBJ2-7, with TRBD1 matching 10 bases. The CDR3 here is CASSARDRGLYEQYF. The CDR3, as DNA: TGTGCCAGCAGTGCCCGGGACAGGGGATTGTACGAGCAGTACTTC.